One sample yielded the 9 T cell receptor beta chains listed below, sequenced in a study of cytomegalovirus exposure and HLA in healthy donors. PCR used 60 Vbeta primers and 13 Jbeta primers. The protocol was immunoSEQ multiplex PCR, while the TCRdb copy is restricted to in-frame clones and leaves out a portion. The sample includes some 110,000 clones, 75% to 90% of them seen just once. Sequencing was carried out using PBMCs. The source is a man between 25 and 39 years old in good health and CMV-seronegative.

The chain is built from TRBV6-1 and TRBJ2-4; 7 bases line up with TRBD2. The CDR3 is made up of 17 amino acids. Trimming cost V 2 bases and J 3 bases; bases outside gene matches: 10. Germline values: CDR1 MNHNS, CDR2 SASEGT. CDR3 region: CASSESRGGEVKNIQYF. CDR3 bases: TGTGCCAGCAGTGAAAGTCGCGGGGGTGAGGTCAAAAACATTCAGTACTTC.

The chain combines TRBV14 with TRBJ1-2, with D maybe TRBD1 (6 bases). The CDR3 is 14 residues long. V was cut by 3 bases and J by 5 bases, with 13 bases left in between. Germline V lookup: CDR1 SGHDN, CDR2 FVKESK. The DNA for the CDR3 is TGTGCCAGCAGCCAGCAGGGGTGGGCGTATGGCTACACCTTC. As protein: CASSQQGWAYGYTF.

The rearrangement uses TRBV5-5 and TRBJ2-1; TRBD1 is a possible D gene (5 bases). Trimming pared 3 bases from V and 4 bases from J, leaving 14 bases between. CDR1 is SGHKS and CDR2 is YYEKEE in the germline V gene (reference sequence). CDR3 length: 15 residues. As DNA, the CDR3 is TGTGCCAGCAGCTCACATAGACAGTGGTACAATGAGCAGTTCTTC. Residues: CASSSHRQWYNEQFF.

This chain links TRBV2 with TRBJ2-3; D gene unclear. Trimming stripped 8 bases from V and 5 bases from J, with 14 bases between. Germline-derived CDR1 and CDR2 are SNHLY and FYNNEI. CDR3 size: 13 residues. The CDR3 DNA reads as TGTGCCAGCGAACACGAGTGGAGAGATACGCAGTATTTT. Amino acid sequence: CASEHEWRDTQYF.

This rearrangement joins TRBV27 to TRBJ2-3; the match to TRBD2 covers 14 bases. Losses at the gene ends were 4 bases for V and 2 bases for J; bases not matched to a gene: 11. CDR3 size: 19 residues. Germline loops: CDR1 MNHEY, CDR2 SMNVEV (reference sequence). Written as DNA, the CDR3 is TGTGCCAGCAGTTCTGGACTAGCGGGGGGCCGGACTTACACAGATACGCAGTATTTT. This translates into CASSSGLAGGRTYTDTQYF.

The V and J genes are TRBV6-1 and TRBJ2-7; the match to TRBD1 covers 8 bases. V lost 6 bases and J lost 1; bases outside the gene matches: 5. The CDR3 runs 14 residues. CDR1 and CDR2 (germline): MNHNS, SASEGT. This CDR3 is CASRPGQASYEQYF. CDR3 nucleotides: TGTGCCAGCAGACCGGGACAGGCTTCCTACGAGCAGTACTTC.

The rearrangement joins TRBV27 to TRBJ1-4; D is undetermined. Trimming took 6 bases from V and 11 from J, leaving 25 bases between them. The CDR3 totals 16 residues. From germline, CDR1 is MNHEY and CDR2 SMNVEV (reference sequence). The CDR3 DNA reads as TGTGCCAGCAGCCCAGGCGCGGGTCCCCTCCCAAGGAAACTGTTTTTT. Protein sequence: CASSPGAGPLPRKLFF.

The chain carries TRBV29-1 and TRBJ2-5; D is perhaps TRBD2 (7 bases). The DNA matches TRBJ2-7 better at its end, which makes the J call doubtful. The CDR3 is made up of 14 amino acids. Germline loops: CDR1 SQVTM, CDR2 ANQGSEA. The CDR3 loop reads CSVSKGGALGEQYF. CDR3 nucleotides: TGCAGCGTATCGAAAGGGGGGGCCCTCGGCGAGCAGTACTTC.

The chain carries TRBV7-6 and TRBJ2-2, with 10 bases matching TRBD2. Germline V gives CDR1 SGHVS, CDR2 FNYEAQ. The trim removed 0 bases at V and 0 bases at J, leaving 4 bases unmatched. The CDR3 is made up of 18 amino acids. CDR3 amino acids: CASSLALLAGSNTGELFF. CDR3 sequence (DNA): TGTGCCAGCAGCTTAGCCCTACTAGCGGGGTCGAACACCGGGGAGCTGTTTTTT.